Here is one T cell receptor beta chain with its context. What it binds is unknown. Germline V gene sequence: CDR1 LNHNV, CDR2 YYDKDF (reference sequence). Between the trimmed V and J ends, which lost 4 bases and 2 bases, there was a span of 16 bases. CDR3 size: 16 residues. The data stem from a study of shared clonotypes between healthy human individuals. About the study: A couple of female and three male donors aged 18 to 49 were enrolled. Each donor's CD8 memory used one plate, CD8 naive two, each CD4 subset three. Study outcomes and limitations: The sharing of about 5% of naive CD4 clonotypes was seen across several donors.

Libraries were prepared by immunoSEQ multiplex PCR; TCRdb keeps only in-frame clonotypes and omits some of them. Of just over 2,000,000 clones listed, 90% to 95% are singletons. Sequenced sample: naive CD4+ T cells sorted from blood. Subset noted: CD45RA+ positively selected. The chain has TRBV15 and TRBJ2-3, with D tentatively TRBD2 (5 bases). This TCR was sampled from a man between 18 and 29 years old in good health. CDR3: CATSNIAQDFTDTQYF. CDR3 bases: TGTGCCACCAGCAACATTGCGCAGGACTTCACAGATACGCAGTATTTT. The complete variable domain, with remaining parts taken from reference TRBV15 and TRBJ2-3, reads DAMVIQNPRYQVTQFGKPVTLSCSQTLNHNVMYWYQQKSSQAPKLLFHYYDKDFNNEADTPDNFQSRRPNTSFCFLDIRSPGLGDTAMYLCATSNIAQDFTDTQYFGPGTRLTVL.